This T cell receptor (beta chain) was documented in a study of identical twins. Via MiXCR, TCRdb re-called the 5' RACE reads, giving one row per CDR3 protein. Of under 350,000 distinct CDR3 sequences listed, roughly 9% are singletons. Separately, the same data were catalogued under a study of yellow fever vaccine responses in identical twins.

The receptor was derived from a woman younger than 30 in good health. Sequenced material: CD8+ T cells sorted from blood.

The CDR3 here is CASSLSTGSNEQFF. In nucleotides, the CDR3 is TGCGCCAGCAGCCTCTCGACAGGGTCCAATGAGCAGTTCTTC. This sequence joins TRBV4-1 and TRBJ2-1; 7 bases fit TRBD1. There are 14 residues in the CDR3. Germline trimming cut 4 bases from V and 6 bases from J; bases unmatched to any gene: 6. Germline assignment: CDR1 MGHRA and CDR2 YSYEKL.